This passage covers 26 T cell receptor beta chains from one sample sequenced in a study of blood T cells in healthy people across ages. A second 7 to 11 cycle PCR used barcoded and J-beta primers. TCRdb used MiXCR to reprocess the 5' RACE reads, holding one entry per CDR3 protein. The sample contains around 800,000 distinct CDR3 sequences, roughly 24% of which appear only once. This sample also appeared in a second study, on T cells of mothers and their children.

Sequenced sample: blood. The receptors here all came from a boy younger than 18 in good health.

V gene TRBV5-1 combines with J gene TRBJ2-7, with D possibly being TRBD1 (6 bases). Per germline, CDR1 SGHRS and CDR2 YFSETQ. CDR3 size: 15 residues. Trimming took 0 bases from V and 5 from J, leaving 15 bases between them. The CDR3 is CASSLVTRGSDEQYF. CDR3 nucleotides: TGCGCCAGCAGCTTGGTAACCAGGGGATCGGACGAGCAGTACTTC.

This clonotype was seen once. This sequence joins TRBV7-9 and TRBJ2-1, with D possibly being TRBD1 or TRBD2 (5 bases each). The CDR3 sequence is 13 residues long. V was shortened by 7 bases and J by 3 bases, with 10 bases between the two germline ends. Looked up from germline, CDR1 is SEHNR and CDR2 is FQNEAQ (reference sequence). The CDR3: CASIGTVYNEQFF. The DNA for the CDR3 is TGTGCCAGCATCGGGACGGTCTACAATGAGCAGTTCTTC.

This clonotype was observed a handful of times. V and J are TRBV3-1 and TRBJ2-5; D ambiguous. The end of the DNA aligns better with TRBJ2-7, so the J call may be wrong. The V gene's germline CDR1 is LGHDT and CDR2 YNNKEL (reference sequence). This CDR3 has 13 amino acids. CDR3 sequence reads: CASSQGTSYEQYF. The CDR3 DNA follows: TGTGCCAGCAGCCAAGGGACGTCCTACGAGCAGTACTTC.

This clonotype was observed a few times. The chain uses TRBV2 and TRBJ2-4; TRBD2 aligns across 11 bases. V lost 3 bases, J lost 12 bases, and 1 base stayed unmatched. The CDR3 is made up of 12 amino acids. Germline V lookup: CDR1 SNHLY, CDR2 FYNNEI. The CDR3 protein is CASSEGLADQYF. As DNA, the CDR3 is TGTGCCAGCAGTGAGGGACTAGCGGATCAGTACTTC.

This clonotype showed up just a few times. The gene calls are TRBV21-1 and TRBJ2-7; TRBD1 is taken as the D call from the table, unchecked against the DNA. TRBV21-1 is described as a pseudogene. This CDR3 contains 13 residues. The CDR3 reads CASSASSQGEQYF. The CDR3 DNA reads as TGTGCCAGCAGCGCGTCGTCCCAGGGCGAGCAGTACTTC.

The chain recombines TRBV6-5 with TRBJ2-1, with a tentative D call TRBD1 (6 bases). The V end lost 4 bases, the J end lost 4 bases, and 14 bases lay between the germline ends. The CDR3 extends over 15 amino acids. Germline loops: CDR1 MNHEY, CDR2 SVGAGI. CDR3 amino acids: CASSFRDNLYNEQFF. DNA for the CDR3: TGTGCCAGCAGTTTCCGGGACAACCTTTACAATGAGCAGTTCTTC.

The CDR3 coding sequence is TGTGCCAGCAGCTGGACCGGGACAGGGGGCGCATATGAAAAACTGTTTTTT. Its translation is CASSWTGTGGAYEKLFF. This chain connects TRBV7-9 to TRBJ1-4, with TRBD1 matching over 12 bases. Germline CDR1 is SEHNR and CDR2 is FQNEAQ (reference sequence). Losses at the gene ends were 4 bases for V and 6 bases for J; bases not matched to a gene: 9. The CDR3 consists of 17 residues.

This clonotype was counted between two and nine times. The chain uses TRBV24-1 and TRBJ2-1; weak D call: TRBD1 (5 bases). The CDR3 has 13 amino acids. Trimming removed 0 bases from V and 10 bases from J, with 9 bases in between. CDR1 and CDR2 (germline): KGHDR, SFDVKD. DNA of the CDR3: TGTGCCACCAGTGATTTGTACCGACAGGAGCAGTTCTTC. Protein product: CATSDLYRQEQFF.

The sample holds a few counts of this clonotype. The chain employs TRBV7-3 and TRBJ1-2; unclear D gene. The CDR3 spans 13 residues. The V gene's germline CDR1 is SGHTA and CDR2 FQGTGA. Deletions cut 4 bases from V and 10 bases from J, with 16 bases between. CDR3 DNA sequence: TGTGCCAGCAGCTCTAAAGGCCTATTCAACTACACCTTC. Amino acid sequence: CASSSKGLFNYTF. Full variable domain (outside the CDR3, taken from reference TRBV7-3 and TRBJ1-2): GAGVSQTPSNKVTEKGKYVELRCDPISGHTALYWYRQSLGQGPEFLIYFQGTGAADDSGLPNDRFFAVRPEGSVSTLKIQRTERGDSAVYLCASSSKGLFNYTFGSGTRLTVV.

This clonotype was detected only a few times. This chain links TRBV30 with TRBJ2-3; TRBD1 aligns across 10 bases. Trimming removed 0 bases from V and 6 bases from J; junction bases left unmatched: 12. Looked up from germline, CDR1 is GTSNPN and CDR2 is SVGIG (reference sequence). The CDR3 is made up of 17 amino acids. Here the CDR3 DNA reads TGTGCCTGGAGTGTAGGGGCCGGGACAGGGGTTTTGGATACGCAGTATTTT. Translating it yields CAWSVGAGTGVLDTQYF.

CDR3 protein: CASRLDRGMSTEAFF. In DNA form, the CDR3 reads TGTGCCAGCAGGCTGGACAGGGGGATGAGCACTGAAGCTTTCTTT. This rearrangement joins TRBV2 to TRBJ1-1; 10 bases map to TRBD1. CDR3 length equals 15 residues. The junction had 8 bases not matched to a gene; V was cut back by 6 bases and J by 4 bases. Germline assignment: CDR1 SNHLY and CDR2 FYNNEI.

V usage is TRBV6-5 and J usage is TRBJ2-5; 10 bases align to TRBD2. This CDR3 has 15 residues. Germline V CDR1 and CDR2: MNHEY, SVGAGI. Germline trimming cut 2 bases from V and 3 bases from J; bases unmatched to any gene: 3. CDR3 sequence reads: CASSYAGLAEETQYF. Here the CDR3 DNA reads TGTGCCAGCAGTTACGCAGGACTAGCGGAAGAGACCCAGTACTTC.

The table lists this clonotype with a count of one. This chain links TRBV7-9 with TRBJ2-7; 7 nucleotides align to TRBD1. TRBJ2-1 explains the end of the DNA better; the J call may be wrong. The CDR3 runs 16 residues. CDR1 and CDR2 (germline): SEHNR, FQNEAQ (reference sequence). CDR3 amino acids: CASSLPRDSYINEQFF. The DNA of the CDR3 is TGTGCCAGCAGCTTGCCCCGGGACAGCTATATCAATGAGCAGTTCTTC.

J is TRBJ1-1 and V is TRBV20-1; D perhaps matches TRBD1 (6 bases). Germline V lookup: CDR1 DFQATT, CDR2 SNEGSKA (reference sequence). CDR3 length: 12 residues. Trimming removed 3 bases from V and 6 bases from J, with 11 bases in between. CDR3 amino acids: CSASKGVAEAFF. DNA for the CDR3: TGCAGTGCTAGTAAGGGGGTAGCTGAAGCTTTCTTT.

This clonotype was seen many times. DNA for the CDR3: TGCGCCAGCAGCCGTGGACCAAATGAAAAACTGTTTTTT. The encoded protein is CASSRGPNEKLFF. V and J are TRBV4-1 and TRBJ1-4; D ambiguous. Per the germline V gene, CDR1 is MGHRA and CDR2 is YSYEKL. This CDR3 is built from 13 residues. The germline V and J ends were trimmed by 4 bases and 5 bases, with 8 bases remaining between them.

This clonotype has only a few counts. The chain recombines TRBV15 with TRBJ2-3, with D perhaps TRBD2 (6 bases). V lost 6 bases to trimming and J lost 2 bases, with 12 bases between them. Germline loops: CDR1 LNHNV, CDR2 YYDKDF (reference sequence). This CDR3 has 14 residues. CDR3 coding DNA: TGTGCCACCAGGCGGGACCCACACACAGATACGCAGTATTTT. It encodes CATRRDPHTDTQYF.

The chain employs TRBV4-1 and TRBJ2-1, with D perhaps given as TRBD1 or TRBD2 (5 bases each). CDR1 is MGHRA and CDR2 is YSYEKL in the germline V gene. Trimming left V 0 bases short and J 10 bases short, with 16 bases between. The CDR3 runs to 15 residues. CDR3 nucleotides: TGCGCCAGCAGCCAAGATCAGAGGGGTCGCGGGGAGCAGTTCTTC. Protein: CASSQDQRGRGEQFF.

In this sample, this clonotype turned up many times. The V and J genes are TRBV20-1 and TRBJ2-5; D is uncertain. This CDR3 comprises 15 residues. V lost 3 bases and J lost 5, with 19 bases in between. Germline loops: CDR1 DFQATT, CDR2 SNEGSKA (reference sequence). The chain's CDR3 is CSASRGEVLVETQYF. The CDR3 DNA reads TGCAGTGCTAGCCGTGGAGAGGTCCTCGTGGAGACCCAGTACTTC.

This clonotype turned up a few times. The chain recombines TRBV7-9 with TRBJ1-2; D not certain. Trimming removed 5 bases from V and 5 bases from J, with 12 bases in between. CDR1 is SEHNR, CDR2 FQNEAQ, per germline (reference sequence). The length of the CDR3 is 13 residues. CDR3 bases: TGTGCCAGCAGCGCCTCTTTTTTTTATGGCTACACCTTC. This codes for CASSASFFYGYTF.

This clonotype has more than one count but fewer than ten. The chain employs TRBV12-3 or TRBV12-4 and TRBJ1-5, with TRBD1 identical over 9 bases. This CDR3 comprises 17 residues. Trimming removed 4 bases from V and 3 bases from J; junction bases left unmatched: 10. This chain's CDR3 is CASSSGTGSGNNQPQHF. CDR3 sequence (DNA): TGTGCCAGCAGTTCAGGGACAGGGAGCGGAAACAATCAGCCCCAGCATTTT.

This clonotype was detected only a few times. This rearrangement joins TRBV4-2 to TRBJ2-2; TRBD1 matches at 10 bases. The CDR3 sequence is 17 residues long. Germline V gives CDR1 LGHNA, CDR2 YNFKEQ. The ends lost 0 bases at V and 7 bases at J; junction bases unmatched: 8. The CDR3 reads CASSQDLSDRGIGELFF. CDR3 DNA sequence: TGTGCCAGCAGCCAAGACTTGTCGGACAGGGGGATCGGGGAGCTGTTTTTT.

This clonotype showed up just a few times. The CDR3 reads CAISEGPHPETQYF. The CDR3 DNA reads TGTGCCATCAGTGAAGGTCCCCATCCGGAGACCCAGTACTTC. V is TRBV10-3 and J is TRBJ2-5; D is unclear. With 3 bases removed from V and 5 bases from J, the gap between germline ends came to 13 bases. CDR1 and CDR2 from the germline V gene are ENHRY and SYGVKD. The CDR3 runs to 14 residues.

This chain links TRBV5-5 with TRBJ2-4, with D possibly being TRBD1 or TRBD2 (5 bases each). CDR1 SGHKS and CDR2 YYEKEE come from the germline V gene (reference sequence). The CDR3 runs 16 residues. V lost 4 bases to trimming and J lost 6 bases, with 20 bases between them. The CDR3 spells CASSPLGPISGNIQYF. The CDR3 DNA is TGTGCCAGCAGCCCTCTGGGACCTATCTCGGGAAACATTCAGTACTTC.

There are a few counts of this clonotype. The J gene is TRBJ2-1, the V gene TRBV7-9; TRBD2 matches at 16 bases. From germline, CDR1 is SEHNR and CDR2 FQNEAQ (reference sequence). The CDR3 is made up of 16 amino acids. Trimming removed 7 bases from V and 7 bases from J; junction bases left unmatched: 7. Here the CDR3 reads CASTGTSGGESNEQFF. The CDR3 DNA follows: TGTGCCAGCACTGGGACTAGCGGGGGGGAATCAAATGAGCAGTTCTTC.

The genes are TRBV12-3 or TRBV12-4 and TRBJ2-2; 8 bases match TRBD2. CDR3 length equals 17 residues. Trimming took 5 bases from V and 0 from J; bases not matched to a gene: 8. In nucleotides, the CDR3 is TGTGCCAGCAGTGCTGCTGGCGGGGGGACGAACACCGGGGAGCTGTTTTTT. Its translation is CASSAAGGGTNTGELFF.

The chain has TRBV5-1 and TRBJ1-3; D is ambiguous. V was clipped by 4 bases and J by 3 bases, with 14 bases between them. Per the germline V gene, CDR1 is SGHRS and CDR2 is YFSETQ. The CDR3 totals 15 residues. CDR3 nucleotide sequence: TGCGCCAGCAGCGAAGTCCTGGGGTATGGAAACACCATATATTTT. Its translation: CASSEVLGYGNTIYF.